This T cell receptor (beta chain) was found in a study of blood T cell repertoires in COVID-19. Study as a whole: The United States, Italy and Spain supplied acute and convalescent COVID-19 samples. Sample material is recorded as cDNA or gDNA derived from T cells, B-cell-depleted T cells, or PBMCs.

In the source study's methods: The assay estimated nucleated cells by amplifying reference gene primers. This table comes from immunoSEQ multiplex PCR, and its TCRdb copy is limited to in-frame clones, with some not included. V and J calls and clone size are copied from that table; D and trimming were computed from the DNA. The data hold roughly 97,000 clones, with about 91% observed a single time. Trimming stripped 3 bases from V and 10 bases from J, with 19 bases between. The germline V gene has CDR1 DFQATT and CDR2 SNEGSKA (reference sequence). The CDR3 length is 14 residues. This clonotype was obtained from a human donor in a cohort sampled during active COVID-19. The source material was peripheral blood. This chain joins TRBV20-1 and TRBJ1-5; D remains unclear. Here the CDR3 reads CSASKGAREPPQHF. In DNA form, the CDR3 reads TGCAGTGCTAGTAAAGGAGCCCGGGAACCCCCCCAGCATTTT.